The 2 T cell receptor beta chains reported below all come from one sample, sequenced in a study of regulatory T cells in long-lasting Graves disease. With iRepertoire HTBI primers and Arm-PCR of CDR3 regions, TCR beta libraries were built. From the multiplex PCR reads, TCRdb called clonotypes with MiXCR, one entry per CDR3 protein. The top ten hold about a sixth of the sample, which has approximately 400,000 distinct CDR3 sequences, more than 12% seen once. Documented time point: newly diagnosed GD, antithyroid drugs for less than 3 months. The authors made the TCR library using RNA they extracted from PBMCs. The sample was also linked to a second study, of T cells in Graves' hyperthyroidism and ophthalmopathy.

The source was peripheral blood mononuclear cells (PBMCs), collected at new diagnosis, from a patient treated with antithyroid drugs. These receptors were taken from a woman between 25 and 40 years old with Graves disease.

This clonotype has at least ten counts. The chain couples TRBV18 to TRBJ2-7; TRBD2 matches at 11 bases. The germline V gene has CDR1 KGHSH and CDR2 LQKENI. V was clipped by 3 bases and J by 1 base; unmatched bases: 8. This CDR3 has 17 residues. The DNA of the CDR3 is TGTGCCAGCTCACCGATCGCAATAGCGGGAGGGTCCTACGAGCAGTACTTC. Residues: CASSPIAIAGGSYEQYF.

This clonotype was detected ten times or more. CDR3 in amino acids: CASSTRQGRPTDTQYF. The CDR3 coding sequence is TGTGCCAGCAGCACCCGACAGGGCCGGCCCACAGATACGCAGTATTTT. The rearrangement uses TRBV11-3 and TRBJ2-3, with 7 bases matching TRBD1. Germline assignment: CDR1 SGHNT and CDR2 YENEEA. Germline trimming cut 5 bases from V and 2 bases from J; bases unmatched to any gene: 10. The CDR3 covers 16 residues.